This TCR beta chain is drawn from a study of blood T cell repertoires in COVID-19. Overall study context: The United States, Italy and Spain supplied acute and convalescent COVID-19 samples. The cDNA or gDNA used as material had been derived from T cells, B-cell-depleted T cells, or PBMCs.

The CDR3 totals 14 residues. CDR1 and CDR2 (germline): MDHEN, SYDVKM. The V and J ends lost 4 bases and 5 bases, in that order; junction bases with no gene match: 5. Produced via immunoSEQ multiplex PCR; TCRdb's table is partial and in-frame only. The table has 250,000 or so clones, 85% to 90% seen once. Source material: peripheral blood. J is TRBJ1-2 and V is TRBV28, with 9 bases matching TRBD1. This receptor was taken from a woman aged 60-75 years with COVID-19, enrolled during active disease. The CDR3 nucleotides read TGTGCCAGCAGTTCCGCAGGACAGGGGTATGGCTACACCTTC. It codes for CASSSAGQGYGYTF.